One sample yielded the 19 T cell receptor beta chains listed below, sequenced in a study of response to subunit inactivated influenza vaccine. TCRdb re-analysed the RT-PCR reads in MiXCR, keeping a single row per CDR3 protein. The sample consists of around 320,000 distinct CDR3 sequences, 22% of them appearing once. This specimen was PBMCs from blood, taken approximately 20 months after vaccination. These receptors all come from a man aged 50-75 years who received an inactivated influenza vaccine.

The chain has TRBV12-3 or TRBV12-4 and TRBJ2-1; D gene uncertain. CDR3 size: 15 residues. V lost 3 bases to trimming and J lost 1 base, with 10 bases between them. CDR3 loop: CASSFGLNSYNEQFF. CDR3 sequence (DNA): TGTGCCAGCAGTTTCGGGCTTAATTCCTACAATGAGCAGTTCTTC.

The sample holds a few counts of this clonotype. The rearrangement uses TRBV24-1 and TRBJ1-4; D call uncertain. This CDR3 has 17 amino acids. Germline V gene sequence: CDR1 KGHDR, CDR2 SFDVKD. V was cut by 6 bases and J by 0 bases, with 16 bases left in between. The CDR3 nucleotides read TGTGCCACCAGTTATGGAACGGCGGTTGCAACTAATGAAAAACTGTTTTTT. Its translation is CATSYGTAVATNEKLFF.

The rearrangement links TRBV5-1 to TRBJ2-2, with TRBD1 identical over 7 bases. The germline V gene encodes CDR1 SGHRS and CDR2 YFSETQ. With V trimmed by 2 bases and J by 6 bases, 10 bases remained unmatched. The CDR3 has 16 residues. This CDR3 is CASSLYLIGTAGELFF. As DNA, the CDR3 is TGCGCCAGCAGCTTATACTTAATCGGGACAGCCGGGGAGCTGTTTTTT.

The rearrangement uses TRBV4-3 and TRBJ1-2; no clear D gene. The CDR3 spans 16 residues. Germline V gives CDR1 LGHNA, CDR2 YSLEER. V lost 0 bases and J 1 base, leaving 12 bases between the germline ends. CDR3 nucleotide sequence: TGCGCCAGCAGCCAAGATTGGTGGAGACATAACTATGGCTACACCTTC. Amino acids: CASSQDWWRHNYGYTF.

This clonotype was recorded a few times. The chain employs TRBV4-1 and TRBJ1-2; D is uncertain. The CDR3 is made up of 15 amino acids. The germline V gene has CDR1 MGHRA and CDR2 YSYEKL. V gave up 3 bases and J gave up 2 bases, with 13 bases separating them. The CDR3 region is CASSQHRNVNYGYTF. The CDR3 region has the DNA TGCGCCAGCAGCCAGCACCGAAACGTAAACTATGGCTACACCTTC.

The CDR3 DNA is TGTGCCAGCAGTCTTACCGGGACAGGGATCTACGAGCAGTACTTC. This translates into CASSLTGTGIYEQYF. The V and J genes are TRBV28 and TRBJ2-7; TRBD1 matches at 9 bases. Germline V gene lookup returns CDR1 MDHEN and CDR2 SYDVKM. Trimming cost V 5 bases and J 3 bases; bases outside gene matches: 8. The CDR3 length is 15 residues.

The chain is built from TRBV6-1 and TRBJ1-2; unclear D gene. Deletions cut 6 bases from V and 7 bases from J, with 12 bases between. The V gene's germline CDR1 is MNHNS and CDR2 SASEGT. The CDR3 is made up of 12 amino acids. Here the CDR3 reads CASRFRSGGYTF. The CDR3 DNA follows: TGTGCCAGCAGATTCCGTTCGGGTGGCTACACCTTC.

This chain uses TRBV7-9 with TRBJ1-4; weak D call: TRBD1 (5 bases). This CDR3 has 15 amino acids. Germline loops: CDR1 SEHNR, CDR2 FQNEAQ (reference sequence). V was cut by 5 bases and J by 4 bases, with 14 bases left in between. The DNA of the CDR3 is TGTGCCAGCAGCCCGCCGGGACGGAGTAATGAAAAACTGTTTTTT. Encoded protein: CASSPPGRSNEKLFF.

The chain joins TRBV3-1 to TRBJ2-5; weak D call: TRBD2 (5 bases). V dropped 4 bases and J dropped 4 bases, with 22 bases sitting between them. The germline CDR1 and CDR2 sequences are LGHDT and YNNKEL (reference sequence). The CDR3 has 17 residues. The CDR3 sequence is CASSRESTDLRRETQYF. As DNA, the CDR3 is TGTGCCAGCAGCCGAGAGTCGACGGACTTAAGAAGAGAGACCCAGTACTTC.

This clonotype showed up just a few times. The gene calls are TRBV4-1 and TRBJ1-6; D unresolved. V lost 1 base, J lost 2 bases, and 6 bases lay in between. The CDR3 covers 15 residues. Germline lookup yields CDR1 MGHRA and CDR2 YSYEKL. Here the CDR3 DNA reads TGCGCCAGCAGCCAAGCTTTGGCCTATAATTCACCCCTCCACTTT. Translated, it gives CASSQALAYNSPLHF.

The rearrangement joins TRBV6-1 to TRBJ2-1, with 9 bases matching TRBD1. The CDR3 has 15 amino acids. The germline CDR1 and CDR2 sequences are MNHNS and SASEGT. V shed 6 bases, J shed 7 bases, and the junction held 10 bases outside the gene matches. The CDR3 loop reads CASRKTGGNRNEQFF. CDR3 in DNA: TGTGCCAGCAGGAAGACAGGGGGAAACAGGAATGAGCAGTTCTTC.

This sequence joins TRBV20-1 and TRBJ1-6, with D maybe TRBD1 (6 bases). V lost 2 bases to trimming and J lost 7 bases, with 9 bases between them. Germline V gene data show CDR1 as DFQATT and CDR2 as SNEGSKA (reference sequence). CDR3 size: 13 residues. The chain's CDR3 is CSARLTGNSPLHF. In nucleotides, the CDR3 is TGCAGTGCTAGATTGACAGGCAATTCACCCCTCCACTTT.

The count of this clonotype is one. The chain is built from TRBV18 and TRBJ2-5; 7 positions match TRBD1. Looked up from germline, CDR1 is KGHSH and CDR2 is LQKENI. V was clipped by 4 bases and J by 5 bases; unmatched bases: 4. The CDR3 has 13 residues. The CDR3 DNA is TGTGCCAGCTCACGAGGGGGCAAGGAGACCCAGTACTTC. Amino acid sequence: CASSRGGKETQYF.

The chain has TRBV6-2 or TRBV6-3 and TRBJ2-1; 7 bases fit TRBD2. V lost 2 bases and J lost 2; bases outside the gene matches: 0. Germline assignment: CDR1 MNHEY and CDR2 SVGEGT. The CDR3 totals 14 residues. CDR3 DNA sequence: TGTGCCAGCAGTTACGGGACTACCTACAATGAGCAGTTCTTC. As protein: CASSYGTTYNEQFF.

The sample holds a few counts of this clonotype. This chain connects TRBV19 to TRBJ1-2; 9 bases align to TRBD1. With 4 bases clipped from V and 6 bases from J, the junction kept 9 bases outside the gene matches. The CDR3 consists of 15 residues. The germline gives CDR1 LNHDA, CDR2 SQIVND (reference sequence). Written as DNA, the CDR3 is TGTGCCAGTAGTACCCCGGGACAGGGAGTGGATGGCTACACCTTC. Translating gives CASSTPGQGVDGYTF. Complete variable domain (other parts from reference TRBV19 and TRBJ1-2): DGGITQSPKYLFRKEGQNVTLSCEQNLNHDAMYWYRQDPGQGLRLIYYSQIVNDFQKGDIAEGYSVSREKKESFPLTVTSAQKNPTAFYLCASSTPGQGVDGYTFGSGTRLTVV.

The chain uses TRBV4-1 and TRBJ1-5; D is undetermined. Deletions cut 2 bases from V and 0 bases from J, with 5 bases between. Per the germline V gene, CDR1 is MGHRA and CDR2 is YSYEKL. The CDR3 runs to 14 residues. Here the CDR3 reads CASSQWNSNQPQHF. The DNA of the CDR3 is TGCGCCAGCAGCCAATGGAATAGCAATCAGCCCCAGCATTTT.

The chain is built from TRBV7-2 and TRBJ2-4, with D perhaps matching TRBD1 (5 bases). With 3 bases removed from V and 0 bases from J, the gap between germline ends came to 12 bases. The CDR3 consists of 16 residues. Germline-derived CDR1 and CDR2 are SGHTA and FQGNSA. In DNA, the CDR3 is TGTGCCAGCAGCTTGGCCTCGCAGGGAGCCAAAAACATTCAGTACTTC. This translates into CASSLASQGAKNIQYF.

The chain is built from TRBV7-9 and TRBJ2-5; D call uncertain. CDR1 and CDR2 (germline): SEHNR, FQNEAQ (reference sequence). This CDR3 is built from 14 residues. The V and J ends lost 5 bases and 5 bases respectively, with 15 bases between them. The DNA for the CDR3 is TGTGCCAGCAGCCAACTACAGTCCCCGGAGACCCAGTACTTC. Translation gives CASSQLQSPETQYF.

This clonotype has just a few counts. The chain uses TRBV6-5 and TRBJ1-2; D is ambiguous. The CDR3 consists of 12 residues. The germline V gene has CDR1 MNHEY and CDR2 SVGAGI. Trimming shortened V by 7 bases and J by 1 base, and 7 bases separated the two germline ends. The CDR3 reads CASTPDNYGYTF. The CDR3, as DNA: TGTGCCAGCACTCCGGATAACTATGGCTACACCTTC.